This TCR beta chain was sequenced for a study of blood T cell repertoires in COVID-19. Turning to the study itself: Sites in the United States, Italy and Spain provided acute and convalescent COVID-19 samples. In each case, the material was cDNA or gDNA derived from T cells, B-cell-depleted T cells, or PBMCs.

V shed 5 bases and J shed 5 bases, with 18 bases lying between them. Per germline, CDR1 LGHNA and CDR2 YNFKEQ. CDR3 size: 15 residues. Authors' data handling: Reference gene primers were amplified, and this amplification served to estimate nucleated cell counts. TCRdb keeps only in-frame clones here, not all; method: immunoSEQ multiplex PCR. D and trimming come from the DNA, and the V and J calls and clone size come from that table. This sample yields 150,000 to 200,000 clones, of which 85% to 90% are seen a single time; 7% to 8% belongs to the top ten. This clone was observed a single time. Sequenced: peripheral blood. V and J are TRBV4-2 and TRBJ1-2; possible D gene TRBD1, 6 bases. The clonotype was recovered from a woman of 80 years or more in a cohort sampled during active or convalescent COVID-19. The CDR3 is CASSSRDMAQYGYTF. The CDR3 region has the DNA TGTGCCAGCAGCTCCCGGGACATGGCCCAGTATGGCTACACCTTC.